This TCR beta chain was found in a study of response to subunit inactivated influenza vaccine. Study outcomes and limitations: Every seasonal influenza vaccination brings in few new T cells, the authors suggested.

One entry per CDR3 protein results from TCRdb running MiXCR on the RT-PCR reads. The table records 650,000 or so distinct CDR3 sequences, roughly 15% of them present only once. On this clonotype itself: What it binds is not known.

The CDR3 consists of 13 residues. The germline gives CDR1 DFQATT, CDR2 SNEGSKA (reference sequence). Trimming took off 0 bases at V and 6 bases at J, with 12 bases between the two ends. The sample was PBMCs from blood, taken 14 to 15 days before vaccination. The receptor was isolated from a man aged 50 to 60 who received an inactivated influenza vaccine. The chain recombines TRBV20-1 with TRBJ2-7, with a tentative D call TRBD1 (5 bases). The DNA of the CDR3 is TGCAGTGCTAGAGATCCAGGGTTCGGCGAGCAGTACTTC. This codes for CSARDPGFGEQYF.